A single sample gave rise to the 32 T cell receptor beta chains below, sequenced in a study of blood T cell repertoires in COVID-19. The table came from immunoSEQ multiplex PCR; TCRdb's copy has only in-frame clones and leaves some out. The sample lists roughly 180,000 clones; about four fifths were seen once. What was sequenced was peripheral blood. The receptors were gathered from a human donor in a cohort sampled during active COVID-19.

J is TRBJ2-1 and V is TRBV5-1; perhaps TRBD2 as D (7 bases). The germline CDR1 and CDR2 sequences are SGHRS and YFSETQ. V lost 0 bases and J 2 bases, leaving 15 bases between the germline ends. This CDR3 is built from 17 residues. CDR3 bases: TGCGCCAGCAGCTTGGTGTTAGGGGGGGCCGCCTACAATGAGCAGTTCTTC. Encoded protein: CASSLVLGGAAYNEQFF.

J is TRBJ1-4 and V is TRBV7-2; 12 bases align to TRBD1. The length of the CDR3 is 17 residues. The V gene end was trimmed by 2 bases and the J gene end by 1 base; junction bases not matched to a gene: 2. Germline V gives CDR1 SGHTA, CDR2 FQGNSA. CDR3 bases: TGTGCCAGCAGCTTAAGGGACAGGGGGCAAACTAATGAAAAACTGTTTTTT. This codes for CASSLRDRGQTNEKLFF.

The V gene is TRBV6-5, the J gene TRBJ1-1, with 8 bases fitting TRBD1. Germline lookup yields CDR1 MNHEY and CDR2 SVGAGI. The CDR3 runs to 11 residues. Trimming took 8 bases from V and 10 from J; bases not matched to a gene: 6. CDR3 protein: CASGSGTGAFF. The DNA for the CDR3 is TGTGCCAGCGGCTCTGGGACAGGAGCTTTCTTT.

The chain joins TRBV9 to TRBJ2-5; 8 positions match TRBD2. With V trimmed by 3 bases and J by 13 bases, 11 bases remained unmatched. The CDR3 is made up of 13 amino acids. Germline-derived CDR1 and CDR2 are SGDLS and YYNGEE. The CDR3 region has the DNA TGTGCCAGCAGCGACCGACGGGGGGGTAAAGTGTACTTC. This translates into CASSDRRGGKVYF.

V and J are TRBV3-1 (or the pseudogene TRBV3-2) and TRBJ2-3; D might be TRBD2 (5 bases). The CDR3 extends over 15 amino acids. V was shortened by 2 bases and J by 6 bases, with 15 bases between the two germline ends. Per germline, CDR1 LGHDT and CDR2 YNNKEL (reference sequence). CDR3 coding DNA: TGTGCCAGCAGCCAAAGTGGGGTCAGAGGGGATACGCAGTATTTT. Encoded protein: CASSQSGVRGDTQYF.

V and J are TRBV5-6 and TRBJ1-5; 8 bases are a match to TRBD1. V gave up 1 base and J gave up 5 bases; unmatched junction bases: 2. This CDR3 has 14 amino acids. Per germline, CDR1 SGHDT and CDR2 YYEEEE. CDR3 nucleotide sequence: TGTGCCAGCAGCTTGATGACAGGGGATCAGCCCCAGCATTTT. Translation: CASSLMTGDQPQHF.

The rearrangement joins TRBV2 to TRBJ2-2; 7 bases agree with TRBD1. Germline V gene lookup returns CDR1 SNHLY and CDR2 FYNNEI. This CDR3 has 14 amino acids. J was trimmed by 1 base and V by 5 bases; bases with no gene match: 1. This chain's CDR3 is CASSSGGNTGELFF. DNA for the CDR3: TGTGCCAGCAGTTCAGGGGGGAACACCGGGGAGCTGTTTTTT.

The chain combines TRBV6-5 with TRBJ1-1; 8 nucleotides match TRBD1. J gave up 6 bases and V 6 bases, and 6 bases lay outside the gene matches. The CDR3 is 13 amino acids. The V gene's germline CDR1 is MNHEY and CDR2 SVGAGI. CDR3 residues: CASSGTGVPEAFF. CDR3 DNA: TGTGCCAGCAGCGGGACAGGAGTCCCTGAAGCTTTCTTT.

The table lists this clone with a few counts. V and J are TRBV11-1 and TRBJ2-7; TRBD1 might be the D (6 bases). V lost 4 bases, J lost 9 bases, and 19 bases lay in between. Germline V lookup: CDR1 SGHAT, CDR2 FQDESV (reference sequence). The CDR3 has 14 residues. The CDR3 nucleotides are TGTGCCAGCAGCTCCATAAAAGGGGGAAACGGGCAGTACTTC. Translation: CASSSIKGGNGQYF.

J is TRBJ2-2 and V is TRBV11-3, with D perhaps TRBD1 (6 bases). Trimming removed 4 bases from V and 8 bases from J, with 8 bases in between. Germline CDR1 is SGHNT and CDR2 is YENEEA. The CDR3 runs 12 residues. The CDR3 DNA follows: TGTGCCAGCAGCTCAGGGGCAGGGGAGCTGTTTTTT. Encoded protein: CASSSGAGELFF.

This clone was detected a few times. CDR3 nucleotide sequence: TGTGCCAGCAGCACCCCCGCGAGCGTTGAAGCTTTCTTT. Protein: CASSTPASVEAFF. The genes are TRBV3-1 (or the pseudogene TRBV3-2) and TRBJ1-1; D ambiguous. The V gene lost 5 bases and the J gene lost 7 bases, with 14 bases spanning the gap. Germline lookup yields CDR1 LGHDT and CDR2 YNNKEL (reference sequence). The CDR3 runs 13 residues.

This clone occurred a few times. The V gene is TRBV2, the J gene TRBJ1-4; 10 bases are shared with TRBD1. The CDR3 loop spans 16 amino acids. J gave up 5 bases and V 6 bases, and 9 bases lay outside the gene matches. CDR1 SNHLY and CDR2 FYNNEI come from the germline V gene. The CDR3 nucleotides read TGTGCCAGCAGCCTCCGGACAGGGGGAATAAATGAAAAACTGTTTTTT. Translation gives CASSLRTGGINEKLFF.

The V call is TRBV27, the J call TRBJ2-1; the match to TRBD2 covers 11 bases. J was trimmed by 6 bases and V by 8 bases; bases with no gene match: 9. CDR1 and CDR2 from the germline V gene are MNHEY and SMNVEV (reference sequence). CDR3 length: 15 amino acids. This chain's CDR3 is CASGRATSGANEQFF. CDR3 DNA: TGTGCCAGCGGCCGGGCGACTAGCGGGGCCAATGAGCAGTTCTTC.

The chain joins TRBV18 to TRBJ2-1; 7 bases are shared with TRBD1. CDR1 is KGHSH, CDR2 LQKENI, per germline. The CDR3 totals 14 residues. V trimming: 6 bases; J trimming: 5 bases; junction bases outside the gene matches: 7. As DNA, the CDR3 is TGTGCCAGCTCCACCGGGACAGACGACAATGAGCAGTTCTTC. Protein: CASSTGTDDNEQFF.

The J gene is TRBJ2-7, the V gene TRBV9, with 12 bases lining up with TRBD2. From germline, CDR1 is SGDLS and CDR2 YYNGEE. The trim removed 0 bases at V and 3 bases at J, leaving 4 bases unmatched. The CDR3 spans 16 residues. This CDR3 is CASSVGLAGALYEQYF. As DNA, the CDR3 is TGTGCCAGCAGCGTAGGACTAGCGGGGGCCCTCTACGAGCAGTACTTC.

V and J are TRBV25-1 and TRBJ1-1; TRBD1 might be the D (5 bases). The CDR3 runs to 12 residues. Germline loops: CDR1 MGHDK, CDR2 SYGVNS. The germline V and J ends were trimmed by 7 bases and 11 bases, with 17 bases remaining between them. The CDR3 loop is CASTPRVGGAFF. The CDR3 bases are TGTGCCAGCACCCCCAGGGTCGGGGGGGCTTTCTTT.

On this clone itself: Distinct nucleotide sequences in the sample also encode this CDR3. This chain connects TRBV5-1 to TRBJ1-5; 9 bases are a match to TRBD1. Per germline, CDR1 SGHRS and CDR2 YFSETQ. V trimming: 2 bases; J trimming: 3 bases; junction bases outside the gene matches: 3. CDR3 length: 15 residues. The CDR3 spells CASSFGTGINQPQHF. As DNA, the CDR3 is TGCGCCAGCAGCTTTGGGACAGGGATCAATCAGCCCCAGCATTTT.

The chain is built from TRBV4-2 and TRBJ2-7; the match to TRBD1 covers 8 bases. Germline V gene data show CDR1 as LGHNA and CDR2 as YNFKEQ. Germline trimming cut 2 bases from V and 4 bases from J; bases unmatched to any gene: 13. This CDR3 comprises 17 residues. The CDR3 spells CASSQMAQGQAYYEQYF. The CDR3 coding sequence is TGTGCCAGCAGCCAAATGGCTCAGGGACAGGCTTATTACGAGCAGTACTTC.

This clone was detected once. This rearrangement joins TRBV10-3 to TRBJ2-3; 7 positions match TRBD1. CDR1 and CDR2 (germline): ENHRY, SYGVKD. The ends lost 3 bases at V and 4 bases at J; junction bases unmatched: 4. The CDR3 length is 14 residues. The CDR3 DNA is TGTGCCATCAGTGACAGGGGGTCCTCAGATACGCAGTATTTT. This translates into CAISDRGSSDTQYF.

V gene TRBV5-1 combines with J gene TRBJ1-4; D gene ambiguous. Deletions cut 1 base from V and 8 bases from J, with 6 bases between. There are 12 residues in the CDR3. Per the germline V gene, CDR1 is SGHRS and CDR2 is YFSETQ. CDR3 amino acids: CASSLNLEKLFF. The CDR3 nucleotides read TGCGCCAGCAGCTTGAATCTGGAAAAACTGTTTTTT.

CDR3 nucleotides: TGTGCCAGCAGCGGGTTCAGGAATGAGCAGTTCTTC. Amino acid sequence: CASSGFRNEQFF. V and J are TRBV9 and TRBJ2-1; D is undetermined. This CDR3 is built from 12 residues. Germline V gene lookup returns CDR1 SGDLS and CDR2 YYNGEE. V was shortened by 3 bases and J by 7 bases, with 8 bases between the two germline ends.

The chain is built from TRBV5-6 and TRBJ2-1, with a possible D match to TRBD2 (5 bases). This CDR3 region has 17 residues. In germline, CDR1 is SGHDT, CDR2 YYEEEE. V lost 1 base, J lost 3 bases, and 17 bases lay in between. CDR3 amino acids: CASSLSFRAGSYNEQFF. In DNA, the CDR3 is TGTGCCAGCAGCTTGAGCTTCCGCGCGGGTAGCTACAATGAGCAGTTCTTC.

This clone was observed a handful of times. The V gene is TRBV11-3, the J gene TRBJ1-1, with D possibly matching TRBD1 (6 bases). This CDR3 comprises 10 residues. CDR1 and CDR2 (germline): SGHNT, YENEEA. Deletions cut 11 bases from V and 8 bases from J, with 12 bases between. The CDR3 loop reads CAPRGREAFF. Written as DNA, the CDR3 is TGTGCCCCTAGGGGGAGAGAAGCTTTCTTT.

The V and J genes are TRBV6-4 and TRBJ2-1; 7 positions agree with TRBD2. The V segment lost 5 bases and the J segment 4 bases; nucleotides outside the gene matches: 8. Germline V gene sequence: CDR1 MRHNA, CDR2 SNTAGT. This CDR3 has 15 residues. The CDR3 region has the DNA TGTGCCAGCAGTCGGTTCCAGGGAGGGTACAATGAGCAGTTCTTC. Its translation is CASSRFQGGYNEQFF.

The genes are TRBV12-3 or TRBV12-4 and TRBJ2-7; the D is unclear. There are 13 residues in the CDR3. Trimming took off 3 bases at V and 3 bases at J, with 9 bases between the two ends. CDR3 sequence: CASSFGPIYEQYF. The CDR3 DNA reads as TGTGCCAGCAGTTTTGGGCCCATCTACGAGCAGTACTTC.

This clone was counted once. The chain combines TRBV6-5 with TRBJ1-2; 7 nucleotides match TRBD1. Germline V gives CDR1 MNHEY, CDR2 SVGAGI. The V and J ends lost 8 bases and 8 bases, in that order; junction bases with no gene match: 14. The CDR3 loop spans 14 amino acids. The CDR3: CASGNNRGMGGYTF. The CDR3 region has the DNA TGTGCCAGCGGGAACAACAGGGGAATGGGGGGCTACACCTTC.

The rearrangement uses TRBV6-5 and TRBJ1-3, with D possibly matching TRBD1 (5 bases). The CDR3 consists of 16 residues. Per germline, CDR1 MNHEY and CDR2 SVGAGI. V lost 0 bases and J 0 bases, leaving 9 bases between the germline ends. Written as DNA, the CDR3 is TGTGCCAGCAGTTACTCGAAGGGGCTCTCTGGAAACACCATATATTTT. Its protein is CASSYSKGLSGNTIYF.

This clone was counted between two and nine times. The rearrangement uses TRBV11-2 and TRBJ1-1; no firm D call. V lost 3 bases to trimming and J lost 1 base, with 9 bases between them. CDR3 length equals 14 residues. CDR1 is SGHAT, CDR2 FQNNGV, per germline. The CDR3 DNA follows: TGTGCCAGCAGCTTTCCCCCGAGGAACACTGAAGCTTTCTTT. Translated, it gives CASSFPPRNTEAFF. The full variable domain, rest sourced from reference TRBV11-2 and TRBJ1-1, is EAGVAQSPRYKIIEKRQSVAFWCNPISGHATLYWYQQILGQGPKLLIQFQNNGVVDDSQLPKDRFSAERLKGVDSTLKIQPAKLEDSAVYLCASSFPPRNTEAFFGQGTRLTVV.

This chain joins TRBV23-1 and TRBJ1-1, with D perhaps matching TRBD1 (5 bases). TRBV23-1 is known as an ORF, though its function is uncertain. The CDR3 loop spans 17 amino acids. Trimming removed 0 bases from V and 3 bases from J, with 17 bases in between. The CDR3 region is CASSQSPPREGDTEAFF. CDR3 DNA: TGCGCCAGCAGTCAATCCCCCCCCAGGGAGGGAGACACTGAAGCTTTCTTT.

This chain links TRBV9 with TRBJ2-1, with TRBD1 as a possible D gene (5 bases). Germline CDR1 SGDLS, CDR2 YYNGEE. CDR3 length equals 17 residues. Trimming removed 2 bases from V and 0 bases from J, with 15 bases in between. CDR3 coding DNA: TGTGCCAGCAGCGTCGACCCCAGGGTGCGCTCCTACAATGAGCAGTTCTTC. Residues: CASSVDPRVRSYNEQFF.

The rearrangement uses TRBV2 and TRBJ2-7; weak D call: TRBD1 (5 bases). This CDR3 is 16 amino acids long. Germline values: CDR1 SNHLY, CDR2 FYNNEI. V shed 3 bases and J shed 2 bases, with 17 bases lying between them. The CDR3: CASSDPRAASAYEQYF. CDR3 nucleotide sequence: TGTGCCAGCAGTGACCCCAGGGCGGCCTCGGCCTACGAGCAGTACTTC.

The chain joins TRBV10-1 to TRBJ2-2; D not resolved. This CDR3 is 13 amino acids long. Germline assignment: CDR1 WNHNN and CDR2 SYGVQD (reference sequence). The germline V and J ends were trimmed by 0 bases and 3 bases, with 2 bases remaining between them. The CDR3: CASSESYTGELFF. Written as DNA, the CDR3 is TGCGCCAGCAGTGAGTCCTACACCGGGGAGCTGTTTTTT.